One sample yielded the 8 T cell receptor beta chains listed below, sequenced in a study of T cells after yellow fever vaccination. Using its own MiXCR run on the 5' RACE reads, TCRdb lists one record per CDR3 protein. The table has hundreds of thousands of distinct CDR3 sequences, around 8.1% seen once. The source material was PBMCs, sampled 35 to 50 days after the first yellow fever vaccination. These receptor sequences come from a man younger than 35 who received the YFV17D yellow fever vaccine.

This clonotype was observed a handful of times. This chain links TRBV10-3 with TRBJ2-1; D tentatively fits TRBD1 or TRBD2 (5 bases each). The CDR3 has 12 amino acids. Deletions cut 7 bases from V and 8 bases from J, with 12 bases between. Germline V gene data show CDR1 as ENHRY and CDR2 as SYGVKD. Here the CDR3 DNA reads TGTGCCATCAAAGGGACGGGCGATGAGCAGTTCTTC. Translation: CAIKGTGDEQFF.

The V gene is TRBV7-8, the J gene TRBJ2-1; D is uncertain. The V and J ends lost 1 base and 6 bases respectively, with 7 bases between them. This CDR3 contains 13 residues. Germline loops: CDR1 SGHVS, CDR2 FQNEAQ. CDR3: CASSLGPANEQFF. CDR3 nucleotides: TGTGCCAGCAGCTTAGGGCCGGCCAATGAGCAGTTCTTC. Supplemented by reference TRBV7-8 and TRBJ2-1, the full variable domain reads GAGVSQSPRYKVAKRGQDVALRCDPISGHVSLFWYQQALGQGPEFLTYFQNEAQLDKSGLPSDRFFAERPEGSVSTLKIQRTQQEDSAVYLCASSLGPANEQFFGPGTRLTVL.

This clonotype showed up many times. J is TRBJ2-1 and V is TRBV9; D is perhaps TRBD1 (5 bases). CDR1 is SGDLS and CDR2 is YYNGEE in the germline V gene. V was shortened by 3 bases and J by 6 bases, with 16 bases between the two germline ends. The CDR3 runs to 15 residues. The CDR3 DNA reads TGTGCCAGCAGCGCTGGGGCACAACCGGTCAATGAGCAGTTCTTC. It encodes CASSAGAQPVNEQFF.

The V gene is TRBV5-1, the J gene TRBJ2-7; TRBD2 aligns across 13 bases. Germline V lookup: CDR1 SGHRS, CDR2 YFSETQ. The CDR3 totals 17 residues. J lost 0 bases, V lost 7 bases, and 10 bases had no gene match. The CDR3 protein is CASRLTSGGAPSYEQYF. As DNA, the CDR3 is TGCGCCAGCCGCCTAACTAGCGGGGGGGCCCCCTCCTACGAGCAGTACTTC.

The V and J genes are TRBV5-5 and TRBJ2-7, with 7 bases that match TRBD2. The CDR3 has 17 residues. CDR1 is SGHKS, CDR2 YYEKEE, per germline (reference sequence). The V gene end was trimmed by 0 bases and the J gene end by 2 bases; junction bases not matched to a gene: 11. Written as DNA, the CDR3 is TGTGCCAGCAGCTTGGCCGCAGGGAGGGATCCTCCCTACGAGCAGTACTTC. Translation gives CASSLAAGRDPPYEQYF.

At least ten counts were recorded for this clonotype. V usage is TRBV7-2 and J usage is TRBJ2-3; 7 bases agree with TRBD2. V dropped 5 bases and J dropped 5; count of bases not matched to a gene: 13. This CDR3 comprises 16 residues. Germline V CDR1 and CDR2: SGHTA, FQGNSA. Written as DNA, the CDR3 is TGTGCCAGCAGCGGGTCGAAGGAGCGGGGATTAGATACGCAGTATTTT. Protein: CASSGSKERGLDTQYF.

This clonotype turned up a few times. J is TRBJ1-2 and V is TRBV4-3; possibly TRBD1 for D (5 bases). V was clipped by 0 bases and J by 8 bases, with 22 bases between them. This CDR3 has 17 amino acids. Germline lookup yields CDR1 LGHNA and CDR2 YSLEER. DNA of the CDR3: TGCGCCAGCAGCCAAGATACCCCCTGGCAGGGAACGGGCGGCTACACCTTC. Its protein product is CASSQDTPWQGTGGYTF.

This clonotype appeared a few times. Written as DNA, the CDR3 is TGCAGTGCTAGGATACAGGGACTGGATGGCTACACCTTC. Its protein product is CSARIQGLDGYTF. The rearrangement uses TRBV20-1 and TRBJ1-2; weak D call: TRBD1 (6 bases). CDR1 is DFQATT, CDR2 SNEGSKA, per germline (reference sequence). Trimming took off 3 bases at V and 6 bases at J, with 14 bases between the two ends. This CDR3 contains 13 residues.